The 12 T cell receptor beta chains in this list originate from one sample, sequenced in a study of blood T cell repertoires in COVID-19. Assay used: immunoSEQ multiplex PCR; TCRdb lists only in-frame clones, some missing. The data contain 95,000 to 110,000 clones, about 88% of them seen just once; the ten biggest clones take up roughly 4.6%. Sequenced material: peripheral blood. Receptor source: a human donor in a cohort sampled during active COVID-19.

The V and J genes are TRBV3-1 (or the pseudogene TRBV3-2) and TRBJ2-7; weak D call: TRBD1 (6 bases). The CDR3 consists of 15 residues. V was cut by 0 bases and J by 2 bases, with 11 bases left in between. CDR1 is LGHDT, CDR2 YNNKEL, per germline (reference sequence). The CDR3 DNA reads as TGTGCCAGCAGCCAAGACTGGGGGCGGCCCTACGAGCAGTACTTC. This gives the protein CASSQDWGRPYEQYF.

This clone was seen just once. The V and J genes are TRBV25-1 and TRBJ2-5, with TRBD1 matching 8 bases. Trimming cost V 5 bases and J 5 bases; bases outside gene matches: 10. This CDR3 region has 15 residues. From germline, CDR1 is MGHDK and CDR2 SYGVNS. The CDR3 region is CASSRGQGLWETQYF. The CDR3, as DNA: TGTGCCAGCAGTCGAGGACAGGGCCTTTGGGAGACCCAGTACTTC. Full variable domain (missing parts from reference TRBV25-1 and TRBJ2-5): EADIYQTPRYLVIGTGKKITLECSQTMGHDKMYWYQQDPGMELHLIHYSYGVNSTEKGDLSSESTVSRIRTEHFPLTLESARPSHTSQYLCASSRGQGLWETQYFGPGTRLLVL.

The CDR3 protein is CASRRGPSYNSPLHF. The CDR3 DNA reads TGTGCCAGCAGAAGGGGCCCCTCCTATAATTCACCCCTCCACTTT. V gene TRBV7-8 combines with J gene TRBJ1-6, with D maybe TRBD1 (5 bases). This CDR3 spans 15 amino acids. Trimming left V 6 bases short and J 0 bases short, with 9 bases between. Germline CDR1 SGHVS, CDR2 FQNEAQ.

The chain recombines TRBV5-1 with TRBJ1-4; perhaps TRBD1 as D (5 bases). Trimming pared 0 bases from V and 3 bases from J, leaving 9 bases between. Germline loops: CDR1 SGHRS, CDR2 YFSETQ. There are 15 residues in the CDR3. CDR3 sequence: CASSLGGGSNEKLFF. CDR3 in DNA: TGCGCCAGCAGCTTGGGCGGGGGATCTAATGAAAAACTGTTTTTT.

CDR3 in amino acids: CASTPSPGRGFYGYTF. In DNA form, the CDR3 reads TGTGCCAGTACCCCCTCTCCGGGCCGGGGTTTTTATGGCTACACCTTC. The J gene is TRBJ1-2, the V gene TRBV19, with D unclear. CDR1 and CDR2 from the germline V gene are LNHDA and SQIVND (reference sequence). The CDR3 is made up of 16 amino acids. The V end was cut by 7 bases, the J end by 5 bases, with 23 bases between.

The chain uses TRBV3-1 (or the pseudogene TRBV3-2) and TRBJ2-3, with no clear D. Trimming stripped 4 bases from V and 1 base from J, with 6 bases between. CDR3 length: 13 amino acids. Germline-derived CDR1 and CDR2 are LGHDT and YNNKEL (reference sequence). In DNA, the CDR3 is TGTGCCAGCAGCCTGGCGGGCACAGATACGCAGTATTTT. The encoded protein is CASSLAGTDTQYF.

The rearrangement joins TRBV7-9 to TRBJ1-1; D is perhaps TRBD1 (6 bases). The germline V gene encodes CDR1 SEHNR and CDR2 FQNEAQ (reference sequence). The CDR3 has 14 amino acids. The ends were cut back, 4 bases at V and 0 bases at J, with 9 bases in the middle. CDR3 bases: TGTGCCAGCAGCTGGCAGGGGATGAACACTGAAGCTTTCTTT. Translation gives CASSWQGMNTEAFF.

The V gene is TRBV12-5, the J gene TRBJ2-2; maybe TRBD2 (6 bases). Germline V gene sequence: CDR1 LGHNT, CDR2 FRNRAP. This CDR3 spans 15 amino acids. V was cut by 0 bases and J by 8 bases, with 13 bases left in between. CDR3 DNA: TGTGCTAGTGGTTTGGTACGGGGGTTCATGGGGGAGCTGTTTTTT. Translated, it gives CASGLVRGFMGELFF.

This clone came up once. The chain has TRBV6-5 and TRBJ1-5, with unresolved D. V lost 6 bases and J 6 bases, leaving 12 bases between the germline ends. The CDR3 totals 13 residues. Per the germline V gene, CDR1 is MNHEY and CDR2 is SVGAGI. CDR3 DNA: TGTGCCAGCAGAGAGACGAGAGGTCAGCCCCAGCATTTT. As protein: CASRETRGQPQHF.

The chain is built from TRBV4-1 and TRBJ1-2; 10 positions match TRBD1. The V gene's germline CDR1 is MGHRA and CDR2 YSYEKL. The CDR3 runs to 15 residues. V shed 5 bases, J shed 4 bases, and the junction held 7 bases outside the gene matches. The CDR3 DNA is TGCGCCAGCAGCTCCCCGGGACAGGGGCTCTATGGCTACACCTTC. Its translation is CASSSPGQGLYGYTF.

This clone occurred once. The V gene is TRBV6-2 or TRBV6-3, the J gene TRBJ2-5; 9 bases map to TRBD2. The CDR3 covers 17 residues. Trimming cost V 5 bases and J 1 base; bases outside gene matches: 11. CDR1 and CDR2 from the germline V gene are MNHEY and SVGEGT. CDR3 coding DNA: TGTGCCAGCAGTCAACCCGGGCAGCGGGGGGCCCAAGAGACCCAGTACTTC. Protein sequence: CASSQPGQRGAQETQYF.

The table lists this clone with a few counts. Other DNA sequences in the same sample also yield this CDR3. The rearrangement joins TRBV20-1 to TRBJ2-7; TRBD1 is a possible D gene (6 bases). The germline V gene encodes CDR1 DFQATT and CDR2 SNEGSKA (reference sequence). Trimming removed 4 bases from V and 4 bases from J, with 8 bases in between. The CDR3 has 11 amino acids. CDR3 region: CSATTGYEQYF. The CDR3 bases are TGCAGTGCTACCACAGGGTACGAGCAGTACTTC.